This TCR beta chain was identified in a study of blood T cells in healthy people across ages. Germline loops: CDR1 MDHEN, CDR2 SYDVKM. CDR3 size: 14 residues. The V gene lost 3 bases and the J gene lost 6 bases, with 14 bases spanning the gap. The use of a sample-barcoded 5' primer and a J-beta primer mix characterized a second PCR of roughly 7 to 11 cycles. MiXCR, applied by TCRdb to the 5' RACE reads, yields one record per CDR3 protein. In the table there are about 1,600,000 distinct CDR3 sequences, about 43% of which are singletons. Sequencing input: blood. This clonotype originated in a woman aged 18-29 years in good health. The rearrangement links TRBV28 to TRBJ1-1; a possible D gene is TRBD1 (6 bases). This CDR3 is CASSLDGRGAEAFF. The CDR3 region has the DNA TGTGCCAGCAGTTTGGACGGCAGGGGCGCTGAAGCTTTCTTT.